A selection of T cell receptor beta chains follows, all from one sample in a study of blood T cells in healthy people across ages. TCRdb analysed the 5' RACE reads with MiXCR anew, one entry per CDR3 protein. The sample lists 980,000 or so distinct CDR3 sequences, around 46% occurring once. The sample consisted of blood. The receptors here all came from a man under 40 in good health. CDR3s include the opening cysteine and the closing phenylalanine or tryptophan. A D gene is named only where the DNA matches it firmly. Only part of the rows carry a size: once, few, many, or a class if the clone is expanded.

>TRBJ1-1|TRBV5-6|TRBD1|-
CASSPAGQGTFF
TGTGCCAGCAGCCCAGCGGGACAGGGGACTTTCTTT
>TRBJ2-1|TRBV20-1|TRBD1|-
CSAYRGIGNEQFF
TGCAGTGCTTACAGGGGAATCGGCAATGAGCAGTTCTTC
>TRBJ2-7|TRBV12-3/TRBV12-4|TRBD1|-
CASRSGQGNEQYF
TGTGCCAGCAGGTCGGGACAGGGGAACGAGCAGTACTTC
>TRBJ2-7|TRBV3-1|TRBD1|-
CASSQVTGGTYEQYF
TGTGCCAGCAGCCAAGTCACAGGGGGCACCTACGAGCAGTACTTC
>TRBJ2-7|TRBV2|TRBD2|few
CASGGRGWEDEQYF
TGTGCCAGCGGCGGGCGGGGGTGGGAGGACGAGCAGTACTTC
>TRBJ2-3|TRBV20-1|-|-
CSARKKGLADTQYF
TGCAGTGCTAGAAAAAAGGGATTGGCAGATACGCAGTATTTT
>TRBJ2-5|TRBV6-2/TRBV6-3|TRBD2|-
CASSPGTSGQETQYF
TGTGCCAGCAGTCCCGGGACTAGCGGACAAGAGACCCAGTACTTC
>TRBJ1-2|TRBV10-3|-|few
CAISTGYGYTF
TGTGCCATCAGTACAGGGTATGGCTACACCTTC
>TRBJ1-5|TRBV2|TRBD1|-
CASSRNRGSGNQPQHF
TGTGCCAGCAGTCGCAACAGGGGTAGCGGCAATCAGCCCCAGCATTTT
>TRBJ2-3|TRBV12-3/TRBV12-4|TRBD2|-
CASSPTSGGGSDTQYF
TGTGCCAGCAGTCCGACTAGCGGGGGGGGATCAGATACGCAGTATTTT
>TRBJ1-1|TRBV18|-|once
CAISPGGNTEAFF
TGTGCCATCTCACCGGGGGGAAACACTGAAGCTTTCTTT
>TRBJ2-1|TRBV7-9|TRBD2|-
CASSSLTSGPSYNEQFF
TGTGCCAGCAGCTCCCTGACTAGCGGCCCCTCCTACAATGAGCAGTTCTTC
>TRBJ2-7|TRBV6-2/TRBV6-3|TRBD1|many
CASSRTGGAYEQYF
TGTGCCAGCAGTAGAACAGGGGGCGCCTACGAGCAGTACTTC
>TRBJ2-1|TRBV5-1|-|-
CASTSGPPYMEQFF
TGCGCCAGCACATCGGGACCTCCTTACATGGAGCAGTTCTTC
>TRBJ1-5|TRBV6-2/TRBV6-3|TRBD1|-
CASARQGLTSQPQHF
TGTGCCAGCGCTAGACAGGGGCTAACCAGTCAGCCCCAGCATTTT
>TRBJ1-6|TRBV20-1|-|-
CSARHEGGATRSPLHF
TGTAGTGCTAGACACGAGGGGGGGGCAACTCGTTCACCCCTCCACTTT
>TRBJ2-1|TRBV24-1|-|-
CATSLTGPYNEQFF
TGTGCCACCAGTCTGACAGGTCCCTACAATGAGCAGTTCTTC
>TRBJ2-7|TRBV25-1|TRBD1|-
CASSSYRTGTYEQYF
TGTGCCAGCAGTTCTTACCGGACAGGGACCTACGAGCAGTACTTC
>TRBJ2-7|TRBV4-1|-|-
CASSSSLGGDTFYEQYF
TGCGCCAGCAGTAGTAGTCTGGGCGGGGACACCTTTTACGAGCAGTACTTC
>TRBJ2-7|TRBV4-2|-|few
CASSQDLASAYYEQYF
TGTGCCAGCAGCCAAGATCTGGCTAGCGCTTACTACGAGCAGTACTTC
>TRBJ1-6|TRBV7-2|-|once
CASSREGRNNSPLHF
TGTGCCAGCAGCCGAGAAGGGAGGAACAATTCACCCCTCCACTTT
>TRBJ2-3|TRBV9|-|-
CASSEEGVTDTQYF
TGTGCCAGCAGCGAGGAGGGGGTCACAGATACGCAGTATTTT
>TRBJ1-1|TRBV20-1|-|once
CSARPGVNTEAFF
TGCAGTGCTAGACCAGGAGTGAACACTGAAGCTTTCTTT
>TRBJ2-7|TRBV29-1|-|many
CSVVRGYEQYF
TGCAGCGTTGTAAGGGGGTACGAGCAGTACTTC
>TRBJ2-7|TRBV6-1|TRBD1|-
CASSSDRGTPYEQYF
TGTGCCAGCAGTTCGGACAGGGGCACACCCTACGAGCAGTACTTC
>TRBJ2-4|TRBV6-4|-|many
CASSEGDKNIQYF
TGTGCCAGCAGTGAGGGGGACAAAAACATTCAGTACTTC
>TRBJ2-7|TRBV12-3/TRBV12-4|TRBD2|-
CASSLMTAGDEQYF
TGTGCCAGCAGTCTCATGACCGCGGGGGACGAGCAGTACTTC
>TRBJ2-1|TRBV10-3|TRBD2|-
CASQSTSGYNEQFF
TGTGCCTCTCAATCGACTAGCGGCTACAATGAGCAGTTCTTC
>TRBJ2-5|TRBV5-1|TRBD2|-
CASSLTVAGTQETQYF
TGCGCCAGCAGCTTGACGGTAGCGGGGACCCAAGAGACCCAGTACTTC
>TRBJ1-2|TRBV4-3|-|-
CASSQKTGNGYTF
TGCGCCAGCAGCCAAAAAACAGGGAATGGCTACACCTTC
>TRBJ2-7|TRBV7-2|-|few
CASSLRGVEQYF
TGTGCCAGCAGTCTCAGGGGGGTCGAGCAGTACTTC
>TRBJ2-1|TRBV9|TRBD2|-
CASSVGVPSGGAYEQFF
TGTGCCAGCAGCGTAGGGGTCCCTAGCGGGGGGGCCTACGAGCAGTTCTTC
>TRBJ1-1|TRBV11-3|-|few
CASSYEATEAFF
TGTGCCAGCAGCTACGAAGCGACTGAAGCTTTCTTT
>TRBJ2-1|TRBV3-1|-|-
CASSQEHRASYNEQFF
TGTGCCAGCAGCCAAGAGCACAGGGCATCCTACAATGAGCAGTTCTTC
>TRBJ1-1|TRBV18|-|few
CASSPQKNTEAFF
TGTGCCAGCTCACCACAGAAGAACACTGAAGCTTTCTTT
>TRBJ2-7|TRBV20-1|-|few
CSARDDPYEQYF
TGCAGTGCTAGAGATGACCCATACGAGCAGTACTTC
>TRBJ1-1|TRBV7-2|-|-
CASSPLSEAFF
TGTGCCAGCAGCCCTTTGTCTGAAGCTTTCTTT